This T cell receptor (beta chain) was captured in a study of blood T cell repertoires in COVID-19. Study-level information: From the United States, Italy and Spain came samples of acute and convalescent COVID-19.

Profiled with immunoSEQ multiplex PCR; TCRdb holds only in-frame clones, not every one. The sample carries 100,000 or so clones, around four fifths recorded once. Per germline, CDR1 KGHSH and CDR2 LQKENI. This CDR3 has 16 residues. The ends lost 6 bases at V and 7 bases at J; junction bases unmatched: 10. V is TRBV18 and J is TRBJ2-4, with 12 bases identical to TRBD1. The receptor was derived from a woman between 65 and 79 years old with active or convalescent COVID-19. Sample: peripheral blood. CDR3 bases: TGTGCCAGCTCCCGGGACAGGGGGCCGCACTTGAACATTCAGTACTTC. The encoded protein is CASSRDRGPHLNIQYF.